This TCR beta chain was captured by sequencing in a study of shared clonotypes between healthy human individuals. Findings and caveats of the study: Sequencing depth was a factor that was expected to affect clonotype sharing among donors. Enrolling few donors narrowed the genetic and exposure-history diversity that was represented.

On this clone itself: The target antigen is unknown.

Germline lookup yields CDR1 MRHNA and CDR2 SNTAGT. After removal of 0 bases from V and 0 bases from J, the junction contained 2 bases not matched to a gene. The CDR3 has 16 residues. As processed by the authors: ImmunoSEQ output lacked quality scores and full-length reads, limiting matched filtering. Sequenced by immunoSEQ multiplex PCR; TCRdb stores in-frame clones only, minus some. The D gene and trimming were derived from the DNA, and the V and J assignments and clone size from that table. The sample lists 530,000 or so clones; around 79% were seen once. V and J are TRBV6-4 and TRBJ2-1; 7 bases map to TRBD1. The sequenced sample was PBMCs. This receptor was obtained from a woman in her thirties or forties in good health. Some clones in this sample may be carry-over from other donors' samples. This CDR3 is CASSDSTGHSYNEQFF. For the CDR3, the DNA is TGTGCCAGCAGTGACTCGACAGGGCACTCCTACAATGAGCAGTTCTTC.